The next 20 T cell receptor beta chains were all read from a single sample in a study of T cells expressing NK-cell markers (dated by TCRdb to about 2020). Library prep was done by 5' RACE. Reads for this sample came from an Illumina HiSeq 2000. TCRdb reprocessed the reads into one record per CDR3 protein sequence, lacking DNA. This sample's table lists roughly 160,000 distinct CDR3 sequences. The ten biggest clones cover roughly 18% of the sample. The sequenced material came from blood T cells: a sorted CD56 or NKG2C T cell subset, CD4+ or CD8+ T cells, or bulk PBMC T cells (not recorded which). The receptors come from a woman between 18 and 75 years old in good health.

V usage is TRBV11-1 and J usage is TRBJ2-1. This CDR3 is built from 16 residues. CDR1 is SGHAT and CDR2 is FQDESV in the germline V gene (reference sequence). The CDR3 protein is CASSSDLTSSYNEQFF. The full variable domain, its missing parts supplied by reference TRBV11-1 and TRBJ2-1, is EAEVAQSPRYKITEKSQAVAFWCDPISGHATLYWYRQILGQGPELLVQFQDESVVDDSQLPKDRFSAERLKGVDSTLKIQPAELGDSAMYLCASSSDLTSSYNEQFFGPGTRLTVL.

The genes are TRBV6-1 and TRBJ1-2; the TRBD1 assignment by TCRdb is unverifiable without DNA. This CDR3 is 14 amino acids long. Germline loops: CDR1 MNHNS, CDR2 SASEGT. CDR3 in amino acids: CASSPHQDSLGYTF.

J is TRBJ2-3 and V is TRBV5-1; TCRdb's D call of TRBD2 is untestable without DNA. The germline V gene encodes CDR1 SGHRS and CDR2 YFSETQ. The CDR3 has 15 amino acids. CDR3 loop: CASREALSEADTQYF. The full variable domain, rest sourced from reference TRBV5-1 and TRBJ2-3, is KAGVTQTPRYLIKTRGQQVTLSCSPISGHRSVSWYQQTPGQGLQFLFEYFSETQRNKGNFPGRFSGRQFSNSRSEMNVSTLELGDSALYLCASREALSEADTQYFGPGTRLTVL.

The V and J genes are TRBV4-1 and TRBJ2-5; TCRdb designates TRBD2, a call that cannot be tested without DNA. CDR1 and CDR2 (germline): MGHRA, YSYEKL. There are 16 residues in the CDR3. CDR3 sequence: CASSQFFRREGETQYF.

V and J are TRBV5-1 and TRBJ2-1; TCRdb's D call, TRBD2, is unchecked because there is no DNA. From germline, CDR1 is SGHRS and CDR2 YFSETQ. The CDR3 covers 17 residues. CDR3 sequence: CASSFTPSGSDYNEQFF.

The chain has TRBV10-3 and TRBJ1-1; TCRdb calls TRBD1, which cannot be checked without DNA. CDR1 and CDR2 (germline): ENHRY, SYGVKD. The CDR3 consists of 15 residues. CDR3 region: CAISERAGLNTEAFF.

CDR3 loop: CASSPDRLDEQFF. The V gene is TRBV5-1, the J gene TRBJ2-1; the TCRdb D gene call, TRBD1, has no DNA to confirm it. The CDR3 covers 13 residues. Germline V CDR1 and CDR2: SGHRS, YFSETQ.

The chain uses TRBV15 and TRBJ2-7. The CDR3 runs 13 residues. In germline, CDR1 is LNHNV, CDR2 YYDKDF (reference sequence). The CDR3 loop reads CATSRDHLGEQYF. Based on the CDR3 plus reference TRBV15 and TRBJ2-7, the full variable domain is DAMVIQNPRYQVTQFGKPVTLSCSQTLNHNVMYWYQQKSSQAPKLLFHYYDKDFNNEADTPDNFQSRRPNTSFCFLDIRSPGLGDTAMYLCATSRDHLGEQYFGPGTRLTVT.

V is TRBV5-1 and J is TRBJ2-3; TCRdb gives TRBD2 as the D gene, but with no DNA this cannot be confirmed. The germline V gene encodes CDR1 SGHRS and CDR2 YFSETQ. CDR3 size: 17 residues. The CDR3 loop is CASSAGLALLVTDTQYF. Using reference TRBV5-1 and TRBJ2-3 for the parts outside the CDR3, the full variable domain is KAGVTQTPRYLIKTRGQQVTLSCSPISGHRSVSWYQQTPGQGLQFLFEYFSETQRNKGNFPGRFSGRQFSNSRSEMNVSTLELGDSALYLCASSAGLALLVTDTQYFGPGTRLTVL.

The CDR3 sequence: CASSPTSGRTDTQYF. The J gene is TRBJ2-3, the V gene TRBV7-3; checking the TCRdb D call of TRBD2 is not possible without DNA. The CDR3 is 15 amino acids. The germline V gene encodes CDR1 SGHTA and CDR2 FQGTGA.

The chain couples TRBV12-3 or TRBV12-4 to TRBJ1-6; TCRdb's D call of TRBD1 is untestable without DNA. The CDR3 totals 14 residues. The CDR3 loop is CASTLGTGNSPLHF.

The chain has TRBV15 and TRBJ1-1; TCRdb lists TRBD1, though no DNA is available to test this call. The germline gives CDR1 LNHNV, CDR2 YYDKDF (reference sequence). The CDR3 length is 12 residues. The CDR3 sequence is CATRRQGRETFF.

The chain recombines TRBV5-1 with TRBJ2-7. CDR1 is SGHRS, CDR2 YFSETQ, per germline. This CDR3 is built from 14 residues. This CDR3 is CASSQDVGPYEQYF. Full variable domain (missing parts from reference TRBV5-1 and TRBJ2-7): KAGVTQTPRYLIKTRGQQVTLSCSPISGHRSVSWYQQTPGQGLQFLFEYFSETQRNKGNFPGRFSGRQFSNSRSEMNVSTLELGDSALYLCASSQDVGPYEQYFGPGTRLTVT.

The V gene is TRBV20-1, the J gene TRBJ2-1; TCRdb's D gene call, TRBD1, goes unchecked for lack of DNA. The CDR3 runs 14 residues. Germline-derived CDR1 and CDR2 are DFQATT and SNEGSKA (reference sequence). CDR3 sequence reads: CSASMRGSYNEQFF.

This sequence joins TRBV7-3 and TRBJ2-2; TCRdb's D gene call, TRBD1, goes unchecked for lack of DNA. The germline gives CDR1 SGHTA, CDR2 FQGTGA. The CDR3 is 17 residues long. CDR3 amino acids: CASSPLWEGAPTGELFF. Full variable domain (remainder filled in from reference TRBV7-3 and TRBJ2-2): GAGVSQTPSNKVTEKGKYVELRCDPISGHTALYWYRQSLGQGPEFLIYFQGTGAADDSGLPNDRFFAVRPEGSVSTLKIQRTERGDSAVYLCASSPLWEGAPTGELFFGEGSRLTVL.

The genes are TRBV12-3 or TRBV12-4 and TRBJ1-1. The CDR3 contains 14 residues. This CDR3 reads CASSSRLDWTEAFF.

CDR3 in amino acids: CASRGDNPYEQYF. The chain recombines TRBV7-9 with TRBJ2-7; TCRdb returns TRBD1, unconfirmable since there is no DNA. This CDR3 region has 13 residues. Germline V gene lookup returns CDR1 SEHNR and CDR2 FQNEAQ (reference sequence).

The gene calls are TRBV20-1 and TRBJ2-1. The CDR3 length is 15 residues. Germline CDR1 reads DFQATT; CDR2 reads SNEGSKA (reference sequence). CDR3 sequence: CSARIRPTGRNEQFF.

The chain couples TRBV12-3 or TRBV12-4 to TRBJ1-2. This CDR3 region has 13 residues. CDR3 amino acids: CASSSRYGYGYTF.

The gene calls are TRBV7-2 and TRBJ2-1; the TCRdb call, TRBD1, lacks DNA for checking. In germline, CDR1 is SGHTA, CDR2 FQGNSA. The length of the CDR3 is 15 residues. CDR3 amino acids: CASSLRGEFGGEQFF.